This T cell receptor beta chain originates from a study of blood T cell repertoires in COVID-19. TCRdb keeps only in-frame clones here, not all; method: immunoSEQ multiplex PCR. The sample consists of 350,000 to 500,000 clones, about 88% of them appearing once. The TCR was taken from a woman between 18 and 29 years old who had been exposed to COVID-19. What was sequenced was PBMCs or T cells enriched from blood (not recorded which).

This CDR3 is CASSLIPGNEQFF. The CDR3, as DNA: TGTGCCAGCAGCTTAATCCCCGGCAATGAGCAGTTCTTC. The chain carries TRBV7-3 and TRBJ2-1; D uncertain. The CDR3 sequence is 13 residues long. The germline V gene encodes CDR1 SGHTA and CDR2 FQGTGA. The V and J ends lost 1 base and 6 bases respectively, with 7 bases between them.